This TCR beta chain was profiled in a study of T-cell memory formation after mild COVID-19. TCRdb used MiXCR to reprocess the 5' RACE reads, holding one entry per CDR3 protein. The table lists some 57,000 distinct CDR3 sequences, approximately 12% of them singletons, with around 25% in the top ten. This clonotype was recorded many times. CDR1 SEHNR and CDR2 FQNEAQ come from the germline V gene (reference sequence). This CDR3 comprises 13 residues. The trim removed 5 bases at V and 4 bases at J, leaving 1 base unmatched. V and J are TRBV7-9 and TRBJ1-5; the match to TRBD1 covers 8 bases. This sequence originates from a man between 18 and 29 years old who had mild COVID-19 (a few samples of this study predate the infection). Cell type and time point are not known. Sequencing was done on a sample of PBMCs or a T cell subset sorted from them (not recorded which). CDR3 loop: CASSRQGNQPQHF. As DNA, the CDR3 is TGTGCCAGCAGCCGACAGGGGAATCAGCCCCAGCATTTT.